This TCR beta chain was identified in a study of blood T cell repertoires in COVID-19. The trim removed 0 bases at V and 3 bases at J, leaving 6 bases unmatched. CDR1 is LNHNV and CDR2 is YYDKDF in the germline V gene (reference sequence). The CDR3 is 16 amino acids. Authors' data handling: For nucleated cells, counts were estimated from reference gene primer amplification. Generated by immunoSEQ multiplex PCR, the TCRdb table keeps only in-frame clones and is missing some. V and J calls and clone size are given by that table; D and trimming were obtained from the DNA. In the table there are about 220,000 clones, approximately 82% of which are singletons.

The sample was peripheral blood. This sequence joins TRBV15 and TRBJ1-1, with 8 positions matching TRBD1. The origin of this receptor is a woman aged 80 or older with acute or convalescent COVID-19. Written as DNA, the CDR3 is TGTGCCACCAGCAGAGATGAGGGGGACAGGTACACTGAAGCTTTCTTT. This sequence encodes CATSRDEGDRYTEAFF.